This TCR beta chain emerged from a study of cytomegalovirus exposure and HLA in healthy donors. Study conclusions and caveats: There were around 160 TCR beta chains listed as cytomegalovirus-associated. Accounts indicate the classifier identified cytomegalovirus status with strong specificity and sensitivity. Researchers reported that three CMV-associated chains were confirmed in vitro as CMV antigen-specific.

Germline loops: CDR1 SGHTA, CDR2 FQGNSA. Trimming removed 1 base from V and 4 bases from J, with 13 bases in between. The CDR3 runs to 15 residues. TCRdb's table, derived via immunoSEQ multiplex PCR, lists solely in-frame clones and lacks some. Found here are about 270,000 clones, roughly 85% of them singletons; the top ten hold roughly 1%. In its sample, this clone was seen once. The antigen remains undetermined. The TCR originated in a woman under 30 in good health and CMV-seronegative. V gene TRBV7-2 combines with J gene TRBJ2-5; tentative D call: TRBD2 (6 bases). The sequencing input was PBMCs. The CDR3 region has the DNA TGTGCCAGCAGCTTAGGAGGACTGGAGGGAGAGACCCAGTACTTC. This gives the protein CASSLGGLEGETQYF.